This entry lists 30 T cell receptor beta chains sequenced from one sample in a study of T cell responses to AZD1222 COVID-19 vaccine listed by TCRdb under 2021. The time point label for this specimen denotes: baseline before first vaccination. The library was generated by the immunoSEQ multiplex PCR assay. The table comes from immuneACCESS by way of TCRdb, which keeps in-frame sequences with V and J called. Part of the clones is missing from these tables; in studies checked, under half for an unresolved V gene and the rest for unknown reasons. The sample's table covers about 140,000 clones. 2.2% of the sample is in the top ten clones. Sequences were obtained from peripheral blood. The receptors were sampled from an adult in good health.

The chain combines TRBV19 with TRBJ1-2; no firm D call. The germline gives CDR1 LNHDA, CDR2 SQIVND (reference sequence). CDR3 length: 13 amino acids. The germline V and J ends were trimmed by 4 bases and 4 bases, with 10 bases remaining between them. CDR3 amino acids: CASSRAGGYGYTF. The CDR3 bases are TGTGCCAGTAGTAGAGCAGGAGGCTATGGCTACACCTTC.

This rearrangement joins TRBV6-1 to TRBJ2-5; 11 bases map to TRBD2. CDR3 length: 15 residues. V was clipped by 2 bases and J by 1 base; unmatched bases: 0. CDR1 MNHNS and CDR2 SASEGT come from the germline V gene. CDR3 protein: CASSELAGGQETQYF. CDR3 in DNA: TGTGCCAGCAGTGAACTAGCGGGGGGCCAAGAGACCCAGTACTTC.

The CDR3: CASSAGGYGQYF. DNA of the CDR3: TGCGCCAGCAGCGCAGGGGGGTATGGGCAGTACTTC. This rearrangement joins TRBV5-1 to TRBJ2-7, with a weak D call TRBD1 (7 bases). The CDR3 covers 12 residues. Looked up from germline, CDR1 is SGHRS and CDR2 is YFSETQ. Trimming pared 4 bases from V and 9 bases from J, leaving 14 bases between.

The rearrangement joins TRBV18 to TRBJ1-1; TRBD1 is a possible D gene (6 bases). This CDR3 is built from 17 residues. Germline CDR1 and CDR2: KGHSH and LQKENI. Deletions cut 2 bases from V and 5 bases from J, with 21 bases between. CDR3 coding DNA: TGTGCCAGCTCACCAGGGTTGTCGGGGGGCAGTAGGACTGAAGCTTTCTTT. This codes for CASSPGLSGGSRTEAFF.

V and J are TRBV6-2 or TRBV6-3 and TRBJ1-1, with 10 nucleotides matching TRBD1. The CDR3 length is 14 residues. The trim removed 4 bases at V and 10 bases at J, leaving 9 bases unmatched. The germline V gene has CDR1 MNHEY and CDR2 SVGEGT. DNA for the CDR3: TGTGCCAGCAGTTTCACACGGGACAGGGGTGCAGCTTTCTTT. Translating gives CASSFTRDRGAAFF.

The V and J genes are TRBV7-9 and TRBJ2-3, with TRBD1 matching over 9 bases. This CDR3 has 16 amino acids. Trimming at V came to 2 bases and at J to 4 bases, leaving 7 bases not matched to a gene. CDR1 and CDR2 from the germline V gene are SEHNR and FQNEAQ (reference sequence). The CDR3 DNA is TGTGCCAGCAGCTTAAAGGGACAGGGTCGGGCAGATACGCAGTATTTT. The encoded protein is CASSLKGQGRADTQYF.

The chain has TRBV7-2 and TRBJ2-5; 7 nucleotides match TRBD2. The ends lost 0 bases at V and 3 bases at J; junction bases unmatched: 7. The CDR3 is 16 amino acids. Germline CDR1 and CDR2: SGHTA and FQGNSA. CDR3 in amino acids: CASSLARWGGEETQYF. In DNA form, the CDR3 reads TGTGCCAGCAGCTTAGCCCGCTGGGGGGGGGAAGAGACCCAGTACTTC.

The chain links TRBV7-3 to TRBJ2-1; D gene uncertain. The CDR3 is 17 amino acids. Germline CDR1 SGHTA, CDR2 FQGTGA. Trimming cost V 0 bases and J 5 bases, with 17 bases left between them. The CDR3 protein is CASSLTRTGPLNNEQFF. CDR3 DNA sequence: TGTGCCAGCAGCTTAACGAGGACGGGCCCCCTCAACAATGAGCAGTTCTTC.

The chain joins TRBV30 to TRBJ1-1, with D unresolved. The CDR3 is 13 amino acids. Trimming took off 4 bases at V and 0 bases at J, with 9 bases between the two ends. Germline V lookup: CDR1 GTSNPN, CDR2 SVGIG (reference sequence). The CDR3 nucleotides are TGTGCCTGGACAGTATCAATGAACACTGAAGCTTTCTTT. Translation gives CAWTVSMNTEAFF.

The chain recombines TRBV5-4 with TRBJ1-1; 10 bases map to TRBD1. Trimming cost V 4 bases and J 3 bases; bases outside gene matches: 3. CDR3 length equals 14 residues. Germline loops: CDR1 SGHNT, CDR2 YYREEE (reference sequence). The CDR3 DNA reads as TGTGCCAGCAGCAAGGACAGGGGGGACACTGAAGCTTTCTTT. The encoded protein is CASSKDRGDTEAFF.

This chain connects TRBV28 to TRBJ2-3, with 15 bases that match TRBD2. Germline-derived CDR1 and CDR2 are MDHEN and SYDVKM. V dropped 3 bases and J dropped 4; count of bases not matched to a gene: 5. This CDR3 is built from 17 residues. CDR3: CASSFWTSGGAADTQYF. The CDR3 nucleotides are TGTGCCAGCAGTTTTTGGACTAGCGGGGGGGCCGCAGATACGCAGTATTTT. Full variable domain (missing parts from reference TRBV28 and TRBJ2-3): DVKVTQSSRYLVKRTGEKVFLECVQDMDHENMFWYRQDPGLGLRLIYFSYDVKMKEKGDIPEGYSVSREKKERFSLILESASTNQTSMYLCASSFWTSGGAADTQYFGPGTRLTVL.

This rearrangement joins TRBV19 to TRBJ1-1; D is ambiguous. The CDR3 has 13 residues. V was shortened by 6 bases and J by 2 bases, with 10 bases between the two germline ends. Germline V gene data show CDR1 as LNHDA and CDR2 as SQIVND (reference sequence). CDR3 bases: TGTGCCAGTAGCCAAGAGGTCAACACTGAAGCTTTCTTT. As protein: CASSQEVNTEAFF.

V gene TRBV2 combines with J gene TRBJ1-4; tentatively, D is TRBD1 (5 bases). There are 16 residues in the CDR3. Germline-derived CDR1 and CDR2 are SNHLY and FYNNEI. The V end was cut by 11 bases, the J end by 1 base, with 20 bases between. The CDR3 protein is CASGNPSAGTNEKLFF. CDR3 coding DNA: TGTGCCTCAGGGAACCCGTCGGCTGGAACTAATGAAAAACTGTTTTTT.

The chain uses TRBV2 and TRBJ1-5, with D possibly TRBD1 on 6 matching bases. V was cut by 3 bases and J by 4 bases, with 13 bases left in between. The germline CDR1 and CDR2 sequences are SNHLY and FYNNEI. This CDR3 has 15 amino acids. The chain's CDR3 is CASSEWDTGNQPQHF. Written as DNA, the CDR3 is TGTGCCAGCAGTGAGTGGGACACGGGGAATCAGCCCCAGCATTTT.

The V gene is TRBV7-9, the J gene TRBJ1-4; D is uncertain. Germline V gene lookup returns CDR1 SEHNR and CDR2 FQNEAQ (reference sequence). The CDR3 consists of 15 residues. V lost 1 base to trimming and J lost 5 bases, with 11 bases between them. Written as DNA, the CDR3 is TGTGCCAGCAGCTTAGATGGATATCGAAATGAAAAACTGTTTTTT. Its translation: CASSLDGYRNEKLFF.

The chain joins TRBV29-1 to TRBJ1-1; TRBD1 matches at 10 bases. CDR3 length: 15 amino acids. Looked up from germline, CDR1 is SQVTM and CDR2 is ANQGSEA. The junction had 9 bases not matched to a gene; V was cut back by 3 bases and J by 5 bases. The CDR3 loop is CSVEGGQGRWTEAFF. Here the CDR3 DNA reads TGCAGCGTTGAGGGGGGACAGGGGAGATGGACTGAAGCTTTCTTT. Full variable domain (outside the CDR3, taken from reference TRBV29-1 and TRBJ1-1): SAVISQKPSRDICQRGTSLTIQCQVDSQVTMMFWYRQQPGQSLTLIATANQGSEATYESGFVIDKFPISRPNLTFSTLTVSNMSPEDSSIYLCSVEGGQGRWTEAFFGQGTRLTVV.

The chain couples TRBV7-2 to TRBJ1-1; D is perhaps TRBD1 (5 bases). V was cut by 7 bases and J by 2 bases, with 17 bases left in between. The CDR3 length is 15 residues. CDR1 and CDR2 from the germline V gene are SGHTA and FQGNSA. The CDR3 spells CASTYQSGVNTEAFF. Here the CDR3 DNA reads TGTGCCAGCACCTATCAATCGGGGGTTAACACTGAAGCTTTCTTT.

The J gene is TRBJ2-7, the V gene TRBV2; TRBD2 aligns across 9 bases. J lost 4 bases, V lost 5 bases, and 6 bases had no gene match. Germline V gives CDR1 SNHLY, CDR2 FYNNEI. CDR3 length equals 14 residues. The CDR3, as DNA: TGTGCCAGCAGTTATAGCGGGGGTTCTTACGAGCAGTACTTC. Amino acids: CASSYSGGSYEQYF. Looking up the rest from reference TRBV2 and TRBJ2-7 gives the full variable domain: EPEVTQTPSHQVTQMGQEVILRCVPISNHLYFYWYRQILGQKVEFLVSFYNNEISEKSEIFDDQFSVERPDGSNFTLKIRSTKLEDSAMYFCASSYSGGSYEQYFGPGTRLTVT.

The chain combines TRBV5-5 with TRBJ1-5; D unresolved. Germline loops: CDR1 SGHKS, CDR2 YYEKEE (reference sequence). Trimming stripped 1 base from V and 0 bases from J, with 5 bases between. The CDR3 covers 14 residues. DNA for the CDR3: TGTGCCAGCAGCTTGTTAGATAGCAATCAGCCCCAGCATTTT. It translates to CASSLLDSNQPQHF. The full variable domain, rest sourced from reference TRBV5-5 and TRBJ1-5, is DAGVTQSPTHLIKTRGQQVTLRCSPISGHKSVSWYQQVLGQGPQFIFQYYEKEERGRGNFPDRFSARQFPNYSSELNVNALLLGDSALYLCASSLLDSNQPQHFGDGTRLSIL.

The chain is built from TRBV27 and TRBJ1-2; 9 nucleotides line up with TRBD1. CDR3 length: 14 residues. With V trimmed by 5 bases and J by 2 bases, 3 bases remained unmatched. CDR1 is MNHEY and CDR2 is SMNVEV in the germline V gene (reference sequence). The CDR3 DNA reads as TGTGCCAGCAGTCCCGGACAGGGGAACTATGGCTACACCTTC. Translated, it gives CASSPGQGNYGYTF.

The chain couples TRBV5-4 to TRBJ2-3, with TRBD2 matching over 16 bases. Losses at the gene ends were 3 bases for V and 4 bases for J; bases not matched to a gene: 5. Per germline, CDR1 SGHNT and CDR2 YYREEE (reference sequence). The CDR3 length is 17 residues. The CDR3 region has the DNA TGTGCCAGCAGCTGGGGACTAGCGGGGGGGTTGGCAGATACGCAGTATTTT. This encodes CASSWGLAGGLADTQYF.

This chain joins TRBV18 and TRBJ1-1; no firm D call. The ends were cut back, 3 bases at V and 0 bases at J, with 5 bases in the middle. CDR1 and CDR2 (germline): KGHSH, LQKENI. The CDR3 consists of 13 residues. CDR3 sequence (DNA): TGTGCCAGCTCACCTGAGATGAACACTGAAGCTTTCTTT. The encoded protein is CASSPEMNTEAFF.

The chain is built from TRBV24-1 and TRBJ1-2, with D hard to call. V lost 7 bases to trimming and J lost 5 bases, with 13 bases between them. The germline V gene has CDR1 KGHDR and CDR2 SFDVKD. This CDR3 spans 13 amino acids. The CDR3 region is CATRTRYWYGYTF. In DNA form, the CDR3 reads TGTGCCACCAGGACCAGGTATTGGTATGGCTACACCTTC.

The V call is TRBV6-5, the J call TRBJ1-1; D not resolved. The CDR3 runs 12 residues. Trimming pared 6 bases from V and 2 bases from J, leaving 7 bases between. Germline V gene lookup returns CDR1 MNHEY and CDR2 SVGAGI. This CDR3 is CASRRENTEAFF. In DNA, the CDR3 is TGTGCCAGCAGGAGGGAAAACACTGAAGCTTTCTTT.

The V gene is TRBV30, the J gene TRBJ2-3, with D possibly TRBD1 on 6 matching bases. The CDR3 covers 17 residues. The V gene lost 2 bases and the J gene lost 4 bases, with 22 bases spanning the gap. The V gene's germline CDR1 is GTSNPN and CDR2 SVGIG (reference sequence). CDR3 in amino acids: CAWSSASWGRLADTQYF. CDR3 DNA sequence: TGTGCCTGGAGTTCAGCATCGTGGGGGCGTTTGGCAGATACGCAGTATTTT.

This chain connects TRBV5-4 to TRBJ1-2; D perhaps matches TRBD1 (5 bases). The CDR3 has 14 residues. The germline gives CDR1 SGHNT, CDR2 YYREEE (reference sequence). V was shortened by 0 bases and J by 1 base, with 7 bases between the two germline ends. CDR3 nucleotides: TGTGCCAGCAGCTTGGGACAGCTTAACTATGGCTACACCTTC. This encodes CASSLGQLNYGYTF. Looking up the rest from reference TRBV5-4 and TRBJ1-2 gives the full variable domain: ETGVTQSPTHLIKTRGQQVTLRCSSQSGHNTVSWYQQALGQGPQFIFQYYREEENGRGNFPPRFSGLQFPNYSSELNVNALELDDSALYLCASSLGQLNYGYTFGSGTRLTVV.

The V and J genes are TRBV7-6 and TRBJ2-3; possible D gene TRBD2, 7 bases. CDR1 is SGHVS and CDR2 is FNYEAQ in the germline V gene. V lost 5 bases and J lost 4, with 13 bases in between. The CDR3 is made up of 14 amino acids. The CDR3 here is CASSRGAGSDTQYF. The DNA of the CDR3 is TGTGCCAGCAGCCGGGGGGCGGGGTCAGATACGCAGTATTTT.

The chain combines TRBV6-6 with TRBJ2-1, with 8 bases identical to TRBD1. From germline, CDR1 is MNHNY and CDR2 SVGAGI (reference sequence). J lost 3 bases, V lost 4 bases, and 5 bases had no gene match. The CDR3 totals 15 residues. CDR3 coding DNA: TGTGCCAGCAGTTCAAGAGACAGGGGCTACAATGAGCAGTTCTTC. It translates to CASSSRDRGYNEQFF.

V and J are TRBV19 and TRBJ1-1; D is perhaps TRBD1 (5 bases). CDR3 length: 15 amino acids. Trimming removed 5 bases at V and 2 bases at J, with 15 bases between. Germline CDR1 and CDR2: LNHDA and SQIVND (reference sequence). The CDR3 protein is CASSAPGTKNTEAFF. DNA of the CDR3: TGTGCCAGTAGTGCACCAGGGACGAAAAACACTGAAGCTTTCTTT.

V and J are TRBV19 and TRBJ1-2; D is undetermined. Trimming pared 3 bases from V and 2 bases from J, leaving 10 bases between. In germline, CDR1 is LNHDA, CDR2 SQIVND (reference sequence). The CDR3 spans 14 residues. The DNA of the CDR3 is TGTGCCAGTAGTATTGCAGCAGCGAACTATGGCTACACCTTC. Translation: CASSIAAANYGYTF.